One and the same sample provided the 16 T cell receptor beta chains below, sequenced in a study of cytomegalovirus exposure and HLA in healthy donors. Primers for the PCR totalled 60 Vbeta and 13 Jbeta. The data were produced by immunoSEQ multiplex PCR, yet TCRdb's version contains in-frame clones alone and is incomplete. The sample has 150,000 to 200,000 clones; roughly 74% are singletons. Sequenced material: PBMCs. The receptors originated from a woman in her 40s in good health and CMV-seropositive.

A few counts support this clone. This sample also contains other DNA sequences that code for the same CDR3. The rearrangement links TRBV7-2 to TRBJ2-7, with TRBD2 matching 9 bases. This CDR3 region has 19 residues. V lost 3 bases and J lost 1; bases outside the gene matches: 16. The germline gives CDR1 SGHTA, CDR2 FQGNSA. The CDR3 region has the DNA TGTGCCAGCAGCTTTCGCCTAGCGGGATTTCTTTCAGGGTCCTACGAGCAGTACTTC. As protein: CASSFRLAGFLSGSYEQYF.

CDR3 nucleotides: TGCGCCAGCAGCCCTATACAAGACAGCACTGAAGCTTTCTTT. This translates into CASSPIQDSTEAFF. The V gene is TRBV4-3, the J gene TRBJ1-1, with D possibly TRBD1 on 5 matching bases. CDR1 is LGHNA, CDR2 YSLEER, per germline. This CDR3 is 14 amino acids long. The V end was cut by 4 bases, the J end by 4 bases, with 13 bases between.

V gene TRBV7-9 combines with J gene TRBJ2-2; a weak D match, TRBD2 (6 bases). V was clipped by 7 bases and J by 0 bases, with 15 bases between them. Germline CDR1 and CDR2: SEHNR and FQNEAQ (reference sequence). The CDR3 loop spans 16 amino acids. For the CDR3, the DNA is TGTGCCAGCACCTTTTATGGCGGGACGAACACCGGGGAGCTGTTTTTT. Its translation: CASTFYGGTNTGELFF.

This sequence joins TRBV5-1 and TRBJ2-3, with a tentative D call TRBD1 (5 bases). The CDR3 is made up of 14 amino acids. Germline loops: CDR1 SGHRS, CDR2 YFSETQ. Trimming left V 1 base short and J 0 bases short, with 6 bases between. In nucleotides, the CDR3 is TGCGCCAGCAGCTTGAGACAGAGCACAGATACGCAGTATTTT. Translation gives CASSLRQSTDTQYF. The full variable domain, in which reference TRBV5-1 and TRBJ2-3 provide the parts outside the CDR3, is KAGVTQTPRYLIKTRGQQVTLSCSPISGHRSVSWYQQTPGQGLQFLFEYFSETQRNKGNFPGRFSGRQFSNSRSEMNVSTLELGDSALYLCASSLRQSTDTQYFGPGTRLTVL.

V and J are TRBV5-4 and TRBJ2-2; 7 bases align to TRBD1. The V segment lost 4 bases and the J segment 1 base; nucleotides outside the gene matches: 4. Germline assignment: CDR1 SGHNT and CDR2 YYREEE (reference sequence). The CDR3 spans 15 residues. The CDR3 region has the DNA TGTGCCAGCAGCCCGGGGACAGTGAACACCGGGGAGCTGTTTTTT. Translating gives CASSPGTVNTGELFF.

V and J are TRBV19 and TRBJ2-2; D is perhaps TRBD1 (6 bases). This CDR3 region has 12 residues. V lost 9 bases and J 7 bases, leaving 12 bases between the germline ends. Germline assignment: CDR1 LNHDA and CDR2 SQIVND (reference sequence). CDR3: CASHPGVGELFF. The DNA for the CDR3 is TGTGCCAGCCACCCAGGGGTCGGGGAGCTGTTTTTT.

This sequence joins TRBV30 and TRBJ1-5; weak D call: TRBD1 (6 bases). The CDR3 spans 13 residues. V was cut by 2 bases and J by 3 bases, with 8 bases left in between. CDR1 and CDR2 from the germline V gene are GTSNPN and SVGIG (reference sequence). CDR3 sequence (DNA): TGTGCCTGGAGTTCAGGGGCCAATCAGCCCCAGCATTTT. Amino acid sequence: CAWSSGANQPQHF.

This clone came up once. This rearrangement joins TRBV5-8 to TRBJ2-5; TRBD2 aligns across 7 bases. Germline loops: CDR1 SGHTS, CDR2 YDEGEE. V trimming: 0 bases; J trimming: 2 bases; junction bases outside the gene matches: 4. The CDR3 sequence is 15 residues long. The CDR3 sequence: CASSLELADQETQYF. The CDR3 DNA reads as TGTGCCAGCAGCTTGGAGCTAGCGGATCAAGAGACCCAGTACTTC.

Points on this clone: Other DNA sequences in the same sample also yield this CDR3. CDR3 DNA: TGTGCCAGCTCACCGGGACAAGGGAATCAGCCCCAGCATTTT. Amino acids: CASSPGQGNQPQHF. This chain joins TRBV18 and TRBJ1-5; maybe TRBD1 (6 bases). This CDR3 has 14 residues. Germline V lookup: CDR1 KGHSH, CDR2 LQKENI. Trimming cost V 3 bases and J 4 bases, with 10 bases left between them.

The chain has TRBV14 and TRBJ2-1; 8 nucleotides line up with TRBD1. The CDR3 extends over 16 amino acids. Losses at the gene ends were 4 bases for V and 7 bases for J; bases not matched to a gene: 12. Looked up from germline, CDR1 is SGHDN and CDR2 is FVKESK. The CDR3 protein is CASSPWEDRVKNEQFF. The CDR3 DNA is TGTGCCAGCAGCCCCTGGGAGGACAGGGTTAAAAATGAGCAGTTCTTC.

V and J are TRBV11-2 and TRBJ2-5; D is ambiguous. Trimming removed 1 base at V and 9 bases at J, with 12 bases between. Germline V CDR1 and CDR2: SGHAT, FQNNGV. The CDR3 loop spans 13 amino acids. Written as DNA, the CDR3 is TGTGCCAGCAGCTTAGGCTACAGCCGGCCCCAGTACTTC. Amino acid sequence: CASSLGYSRPQYF. The complete variable domain, with remaining parts taken from reference TRBV11-2 and TRBJ2-5, reads EAGVAQSPRYKIIEKRQSVAFWCNPISGHATLYWYQQILGQGPKLLIQFQNNGVVDDSQLPKDRFSAERLKGVDSTLKIQPAKLEDSAVYLCASSLGYSRPQYFGPGTRLLVL.

This chain joins TRBV7-8 and TRBJ1-4, with 8 bases matching TRBD1. Losses at the gene ends were 5 bases for V and 6 bases for J; bases not matched to a gene: 11. The CDR3 spans 16 residues. Germline CDR1 is SGHVS and CDR2 is FQNEAQ. The CDR3 DNA reads as TGTGCCAGCAGCCCCCTCGGACAGGGTAGTTATGAAAAACTGTTTTTT. This gives the protein CASSPLGQGSYEKLFF.

This rearrangement joins TRBV19 to TRBJ2-5, with TRBD2 as a possible D gene (6 bases). The CDR3 spans 14 residues. Trimming removed 7 bases at V and 5 bases at J, with 17 bases between. The germline V gene has CDR1 LNHDA and CDR2 SQIVND (reference sequence). CDR3 loop: CASKEGSLWETQYF. In DNA form, the CDR3 reads TGTGCCAGTAAGGAGGGGTCCCTTTGGGAGACCCAGTACTTC.

This rearrangement joins TRBV5-1 to TRBJ1-2; D is possibly TRBD1 (6 bases). The CDR3 totals 13 residues. Trimming removed 4 bases at V and 4 bases at J, with 11 bases between. Germline loops: CDR1 SGHRS, CDR2 YFSETQ. The CDR3 sequence is CASSPDSSYGYTF. CDR3 nucleotides: TGCGCCAGCAGCCCGGACAGTAGCTATGGCTACACCTTC.

The chain employs TRBV18 and TRBJ1-1; 7 bases align to TRBD1. The germline CDR1 and CDR2 sequences are KGHSH and LQKENI. Trimming cost V 5 bases and J 7 bases; bases outside gene matches: 4. The CDR3 runs to 12 residues. The CDR3 DNA reads TGTGCCAGCTCATTCAGGACAGGTGAAGCTTTCTTT. Amino acids: CASSFRTGEAFF.

The chain couples TRBV5-1 to TRBJ2-4; the match to TRBD2 covers 10 bases. With 2 bases clipped from V and 5 bases from J, the junction kept 4 bases outside the gene matches. This CDR3 region has 15 residues. Germline CDR1 SGHRS, CDR2 YFSETQ. The CDR3 reads CASSFSGTSENIQYF. CDR3 DNA: TGCGCCAGCAGCTTCAGCGGGACTAGCGAAAACATTCAGTACTTC.